These 5 T cell receptor beta chains were sequenced from one sample in a study of early stage breast cancer tumors. The protocol was immunoSEQ multiplex PCR, while the TCRdb copy is restricted to in-frame clones and leaves out a portion. The table includes about 11,000 clones, roughly 69% detected once. Material for sequencing was breast tumor tissue. These receptors came from a person aged 40 to 49 with breast cancer.

The chain links TRBV7-9 to TRBJ2-1, with 13 bases fitting TRBD2. Germline trimming cut 2 bases from V and 4 bases from J; bases unmatched to any gene: 8. The V gene's germline CDR1 is SEHNR and CDR2 FQNEAQ (reference sequence). CDR3 length: 18 amino acids. CDR3 region: CASSLQGLAGSSYNEQFF. CDR3 DNA sequence: TGTGCCAGCAGCTTACAGGGACTAGCGGGATCCTCATACAATGAGCAGTTCTTC.

This chain links TRBV6-1 with TRBJ2-5; tentative D call: TRBD1 (5 bases). The CDR3 is 13 residues long. Trimming removed 6 bases from V and 5 bases from J, with 13 bases in between. CDR1 and CDR2 (germline): MNHNS, SASEGT. CDR3 DNA sequence: TGTGCCAGCAGAAATAAAGGGGTGGAGACCCAGTACTTC. Encoded protein: CASRNKGVETQYF.

The rearrangement links TRBV19 to TRBJ2-2, with D maybe TRBD1 (7 bases). V shed 8 bases and J shed 3 bases, with 13 bases lying between them. The CDR3 is made up of 14 amino acids. Germline lookup yields CDR1 LNHDA and CDR2 SQIVND (reference sequence). This CDR3 is CASSRGDYTGELFF. Written as DNA, the CDR3 is TGTGCCAGTTCCAGGGGGGACTACACCGGGGAGCTGTTTTTT.

This chain connects TRBV28 to TRBJ2-7, with 11 bases fitting TRBD1. The J segment lost 3 bases and the V segment lost 5 bases, leaving 9 bases of the junction unmatched. The CDR3 contains 16 residues. The germline V gene has CDR1 MDHEN and CDR2 SYDVKM. The CDR3 sequence: CASSPLRDRGFYEQYF. CDR3 nucleotides: TGTGCCAGCAGTCCACTCCGGGACAGGGGGTTCTACGAGCAGTACTTC.

This chain joins TRBV30 and TRBJ1-2; tentative D call: TRBD1 (6 bases). Trimming pared 6 bases from V and 6 bases from J, leaving 20 bases between. The CDR3 length is 14 residues. Germline V lookup: CDR1 GTSNPN, CDR2 SVGIG (reference sequence). The CDR3 loop reads CACTRGGLRNGYTF. For the CDR3, the DNA is TGTGCCTGTACGAGGGGGGGGCTTAGAAATGGCTACACCTTC.